This T cell receptor beta chain emerged from a study of blood T cells in healthy people across ages. Study conclusions and caveats: As naive T cell percentage varied, TCR beta diversity correlated strongly with it.

This clonotype has a count of ten or more. Its cognate antigen is unknown. Through a sample-barcoded 5' primer and a J-beta primer mix, a second PCR was run for roughly 7 to 12 cycles. TCRdb reanalysed the 5' RACE reads using MiXCR and keeps one entry per CDR3 protein. Among about 590,000 distinct CDR3 sequences listed, approximately 30% were seen once. Trimming removed 0 bases from V and 7 bases from J, with 8 bases in between. Germline V CDR1 and CDR2: SGDLS, YYNGEE. CDR3 length equals 13 residues. The source is a woman older than 75 in good health. This sequence joins TRBV9 and TRBJ2-1; D gene unclear. Sequenced input: blood. DNA of the CDR3: TGTGCCAGCAGCGTAGTACCCGGAAATGAGCAGTTCTTC. Its protein is CASSVVPGNEQFF.